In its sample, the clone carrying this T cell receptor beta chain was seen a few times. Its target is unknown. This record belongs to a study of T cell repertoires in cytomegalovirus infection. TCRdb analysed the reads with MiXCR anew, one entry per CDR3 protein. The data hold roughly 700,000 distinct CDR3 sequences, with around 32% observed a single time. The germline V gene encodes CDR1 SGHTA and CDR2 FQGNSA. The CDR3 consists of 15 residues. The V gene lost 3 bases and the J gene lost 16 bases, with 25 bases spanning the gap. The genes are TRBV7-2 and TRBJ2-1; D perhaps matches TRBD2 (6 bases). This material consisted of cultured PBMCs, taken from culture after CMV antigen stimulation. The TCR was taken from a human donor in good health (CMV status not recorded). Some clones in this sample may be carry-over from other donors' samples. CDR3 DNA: TGTGCCAGCAGCTTGGAGGGGAACGCTGCTAGGGCAGGATTCTTC. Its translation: CASSLEGNAARAGFF.